Listed below are T cell receptor beta chains from one sample, sequenced in a study of CD8 T cells in ankylosing spondylitis. One entry per CDR3 protein, called by TCRdb with MiXCR from the 5' RACE reads. The sample records some 800,000 distinct CDR3 sequences, about 10% being singletons. Sequencing used blood, either unsorted or a sorted T cell fraction (not recorded which). The receptors were gathered from a male donor with ankylosing spondylitis. Both conserved end residues are part of each CDR3. The D gene is left open where the match is weak. Expanded clones are given a class, and other clones once, few, many or no size at all.

CDR3 length,clone size,J gene,V gene,D gene,CDR3 protein,CDR3 DNA
18,.,TRBJ2-1,TRBV7-8,.,CASSYLGPPGQSYNEQFF,TGTGCCAGCAGCTACCTAGGGCCTCCGGGACAATCCTACAATGAGCAGTTCTTC
15,.,TRBJ2-7,TRBV12-3/TRBV12-4,.,CASSRTLVAPYEQYF,TGTGCCAGCAGTAGGACCCTCGTGGCCCCTTACGAGCAGTACTTC
14,few,TRBJ1-1,TRBV12-3/TRBV12-4,TRBD1,CASSRDRSNTEAFF,TGTGCCAGCAGTCGGGACAGGTCGAACACTGAAGCTTTCTTT
13,.,TRBJ1-2,TRBV29-1,.,CSVERQEIYGYTF,TGCAGCGTTGAACGACAGGAGATCTATGGCTACACCTTC
14,few,TRBJ2-7,TRBV7-8,.,CASSGLGTRYEQYF,TGTGCCAGCAGCGGGCTCGGGACCCGTTACGAGCAGTACTTC
15,.,TRBJ1-6,TRBV20-1,.,CSASLIAFYNSPLHF,TGCAGTGCTAGCCTCATTGCGTTTTATAATTCACCCCTCCACTTT
16,few,TRBJ2-2,TRBV7-3,TRBD1,CASSPTGEFDTGELFF,TGTGCCAGCAGCCCGACAGGGGAGTTTGACACCGGGGAGCTGTTTTTT
14,many,TRBJ1-1,TRBV29-1,.,CSVANHLRDTEAFF,TGCAGCGTTGCGAACCACCTACGAGACACTGAAGCTTTCTTT
13,many,TRBJ1-1,TRBV29-1,.,CSVDRIIATEAFF,TGCAGCGTTGACAGGATAATCGCCACTGAAGCTTTCTTT
14,.,TRBJ2-7,TRBV15,TRBD2,CATSRTSAQLVQYF,TGTGCCACCAGCAGAACTAGCGCCCAGCTCGTGCAGTACTTC
9,many,TRBJ1-6,TRBV10-2,.,CASSPPLHF,TGCGCCAGCAGTCCACCCCTCCACTTT
16,few,TRBJ2-1,TRBV20-1,TRBD2,CSASPLAGGGYNEQFF,TGCAGTGCTAGTCCCTTAGCGGGAGGCGGGTACAATGAGCAGTTCTTC
13,few,TRBJ1-4,TRBV5-1,.,CASSGDLDEKLFF,TGCGCCAGCAGCGGCGACTTGGATGAAAAACTGTTTTTT
13,many,TRBJ2-5,TRBV7-9,.,CASRPAGVETQYF,TGTGCCAGCAGGCCGGCAGGGGTCGAGACCCAGTACTTC